One T cell receptor (beta chain) is described in this entry. The data were obtained in a study of blood T cell repertoires in COVID-19. About the study: Sources were T cells, B-cell-depleted T cells, or PBMCs; the material itself was cDNA or gDNA.

The protocol was immunoSEQ multiplex PCR, while the TCRdb copy is restricted to in-frame clones and leaves out a portion. This table has a few hundred thousand clones, roughly nine tenths appearing once. V dropped 2 bases and J dropped 4 bases, with 12 bases sitting between them. From germline, CDR1 is KGHSH and CDR2 LQKENI. The CDR3 has 15 residues. The chain couples TRBV18 to TRBJ1-5, with a tentative D call TRBD1 (6 bases). The clonotype was recovered from a man aged 55 to 70 with acute or convalescent COVID-19. Input material: peripheral blood. For the CDR3, the DNA is TGTGCCAGCTCACCAAGCGCCAGGGGAAATCAGCCCCAGCATTTT. Residues: CASSPSARGNQPQHF.